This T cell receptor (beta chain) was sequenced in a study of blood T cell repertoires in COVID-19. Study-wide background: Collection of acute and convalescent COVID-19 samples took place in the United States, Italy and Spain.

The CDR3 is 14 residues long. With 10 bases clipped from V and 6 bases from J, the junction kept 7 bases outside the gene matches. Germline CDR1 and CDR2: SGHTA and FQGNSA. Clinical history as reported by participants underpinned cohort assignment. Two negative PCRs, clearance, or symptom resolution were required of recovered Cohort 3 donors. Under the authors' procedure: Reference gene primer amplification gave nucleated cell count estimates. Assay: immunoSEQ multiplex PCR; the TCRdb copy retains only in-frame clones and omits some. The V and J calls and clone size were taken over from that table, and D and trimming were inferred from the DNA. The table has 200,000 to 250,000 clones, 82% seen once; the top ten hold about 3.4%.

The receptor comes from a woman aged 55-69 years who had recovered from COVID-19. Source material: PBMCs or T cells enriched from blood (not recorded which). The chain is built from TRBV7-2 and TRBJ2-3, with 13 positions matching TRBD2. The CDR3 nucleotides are TGTGCCACCAAACTAGCGGGGGGGCCGGATACGCAGTATTTT. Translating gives CATKLAGGPDTQYF.